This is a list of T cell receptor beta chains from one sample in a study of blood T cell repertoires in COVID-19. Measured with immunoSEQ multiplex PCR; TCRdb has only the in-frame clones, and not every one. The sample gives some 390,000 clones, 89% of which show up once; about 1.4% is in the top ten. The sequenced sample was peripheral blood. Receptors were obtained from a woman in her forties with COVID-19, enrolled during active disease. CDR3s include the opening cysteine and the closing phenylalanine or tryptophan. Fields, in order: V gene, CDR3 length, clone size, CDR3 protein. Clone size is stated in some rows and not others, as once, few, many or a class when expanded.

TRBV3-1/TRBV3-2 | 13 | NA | CASSQGQGNTIYF
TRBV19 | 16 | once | CASRGTNRGRMDGYTF
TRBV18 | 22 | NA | CASSPRSGGLAGVLRYLETQYF
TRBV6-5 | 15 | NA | CASRVVGGPDPEQYF
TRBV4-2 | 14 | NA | CASSQLSGNQPQHF
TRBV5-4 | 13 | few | CASRSGMNYEQYF
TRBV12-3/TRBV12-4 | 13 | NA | CASSPGQGNTIYF
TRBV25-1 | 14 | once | CASRGQGHNSPLHF
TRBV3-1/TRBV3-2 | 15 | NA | CASSQARGQTGELFF
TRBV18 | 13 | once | CASSTGTANEQFF
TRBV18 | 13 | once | CASSTTQGYEQYF
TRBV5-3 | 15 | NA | CAREVGFDRGHCYTF
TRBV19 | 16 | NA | CASTLAGGGWTGELFF
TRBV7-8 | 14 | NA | CASSLGGQWAAQHF
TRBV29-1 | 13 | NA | CPPEKYSNQPQHF
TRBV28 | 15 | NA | CASSFWQAANYGYTF
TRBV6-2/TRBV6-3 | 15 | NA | CASSKTSGRIGEQFF
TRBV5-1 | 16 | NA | CASSLSASQGNYGYTF
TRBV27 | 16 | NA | CASSAYGQGMGTEAFF
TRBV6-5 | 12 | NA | CASRTGDQPQHF
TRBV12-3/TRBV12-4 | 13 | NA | CASSFREGTEAFF
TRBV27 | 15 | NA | CASSFAGGGDSPLHF
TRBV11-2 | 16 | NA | CASSLASRLVIGELFF
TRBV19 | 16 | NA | CASSPQGVPSTDTQYF
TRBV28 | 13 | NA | CASSLNRLRGYTF
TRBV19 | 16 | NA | CASQAPGQGKNQPQHF
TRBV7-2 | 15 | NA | CASSLPGLAGGQQFF
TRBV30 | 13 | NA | CAWKGQLRNTIYF
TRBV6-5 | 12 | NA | CASTQGHYGYTF
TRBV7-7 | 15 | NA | CASSPGQGGFNEQYF
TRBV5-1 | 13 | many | CASSLNSNQPQHF
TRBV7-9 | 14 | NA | CASSLGGYNSPLHF
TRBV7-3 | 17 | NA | CASSPGLAGGLSETQYF
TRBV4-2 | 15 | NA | CASSRDQGPAYEQYF
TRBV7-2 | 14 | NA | CASSFLARRTEAFF
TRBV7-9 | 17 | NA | CASSSPPTGTWNTEAFF
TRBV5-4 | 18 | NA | CASSLFPGGGGLQETQYF
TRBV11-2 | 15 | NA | CASSFSHRGQYEQYF
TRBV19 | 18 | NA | CASSIGLGDTSSYNEQFF
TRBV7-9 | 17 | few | CASSFGGQVILNEKLFF